Listed below are T cell receptor beta chains from one sample, sequenced in a study of T cells in Graves' hyperthyroidism and ophthalmopathy. TCRdb re-derived calls from the multiplex PCR reads in MiXCR, one entry per CDR3 protein. The table includes about 350,000 distinct CDR3 sequences, approximately 16% detected once. The source material was blood. The receptors here all came from a woman aged 60-75 years with Graves' ophthalmopathy. CDR3s include the opening cysteine and the closing phenylalanine or tryptophan. D genes are given only for firm matches. Size tells how often a clone was seen (once, few, many) or the class of an expanded clone, and some rows leave it out.

d_call: TRBD1; j_call: TRBJ1-1; clone_size: .; v_call: TRBV7-6; cdr3_nt: TGTGCCAGCAGCTTAGATGGACAGGGCACTGAAGCTTTCTTT; cdr3_aa: CASSLDGQGTEAFF
d_call: TRBD1; j_call: TRBJ1-3; clone_size: few; v_call: TRBV12-3/TRBV12-4; cdr3_nt: TGTGCCAGCCGCCCGACAGGGAACTCTGGAAACACCATATATTTT; cdr3_aa: CASRPTGNSGNTIYF
d_call: .; j_call: TRBJ2-5; clone_size: many; v_call: TRBV6-1; cdr3_nt: TGTGCCAGCACCCTCCGGGGCCAAGAGACCCAGTACTTC; cdr3_aa: CASTLRGQETQYF
d_call: TRBD1; j_call: TRBJ2-7; clone_size: many; v_call: TRBV7-8; cdr3_nt: TGTGCCAGCATCGAGAGGCGGACAGGGGTCCACGAGCAGTACTTC; cdr3_aa: CASIERRTGVHEQYF
d_call: .; j_call: TRBJ2-2; clone_size: few; v_call: TRBV9; cdr3_nt: TGTGCCAGCAGCGGACGAGGGGTCGAGCTGTTTTTT; cdr3_aa: CASSGRGVELFF
d_call: .; j_call: TRBJ1-1; clone_size: .; v_call: TRBV6-2/TRBV6-3; cdr3_nt: TGTGCCAGCAGGACAGAGAACACTGAAGCTTTCTTT; cdr3_aa: CASRTENTEAFF
d_call: TRBD2; j_call: TRBJ2-1; clone_size: many; v_call: TRBV2; cdr3_nt: TGTGCCAGCAGGAACCTAGCGGGAGGGAATGAGCAGTTCTTC; cdr3_aa: CASRNLAGGNEQFF
d_call: .; j_call: TRBJ2-4; clone_size: .; v_call: TRBV9; cdr3_nt: TGTGCCAGCAGCGGAGGGAGTACCCAAAACATTCAGTACTTC; cdr3_aa: CASSGGSTQNIQYF
d_call: .; j_call: TRBJ2-1; clone_size: many; v_call: TRBV7-2; cdr3_nt: TGTGCCAGCAGTCTCACTACAGGGAACAATGAGCAGTTCTTC; cdr3_aa: CASSLTTGNNEQFF
d_call: TRBD1; j_call: TRBJ2-3; clone_size: many; v_call: TRBV6-5; cdr3_nt: TGTGCCAGCAGTTACGTGACAGGGGGCACAGATACGCAGTATTTT; cdr3_aa: CASSYVTGGTDTQYF
d_call: TRBD2; j_call: TRBJ2-1; clone_size: .; v_call: TRBV7-9; cdr3_nt: TGTGCCAGCAGCTTAGTGACTAGCGGGAACGATGAGCAGTTCTTC; cdr3_aa: CASSLVTSGNDEQFF
d_call: .; j_call: TRBJ1-5; clone_size: many; v_call: TRBV12-3/TRBV12-4; cdr3_nt: TGTGCCAGCAGTTTAGAGGGGGTACGCAATCAGCCCCAGCATTTT; cdr3_aa: CASSLEGVRNQPQHF
d_call: TRBD1; j_call: TRBJ1-5; clone_size: many; v_call: TRBV28; cdr3_nt: TGTGCCAGCAGTTCGTCGACAGGGGGATGGAATCAGCCCCAGCATTTT; cdr3_aa: CASSSSTGGWNQPQHF
d_call: TRBD1; j_call: TRBJ1-6; clone_size: once; v_call: TRBV7-3; cdr3_nt: TGTGCCAGCAGCTTACAGGGGGCAGGACCACCCCTCCACTTT; cdr3_aa: CASSLQGAGPPLHF
d_call: .; j_call: TRBJ1-5; clone_size: many; v_call: TRBV18; cdr3_nt: TGTGCCAGCTGCAGGACGGAGAATCAGCCCCAGCATTTT; cdr3_aa: CASCRTENQPQHF
d_call: .; j_call: TRBJ2-7; clone_size: few; v_call: TRBV30; cdr3_nt: TGTGCCTGGAGTCCCCAGCGGAGCCCCTACGAGCAGTACTTC; cdr3_aa: CAWSPQRSPYEQYF
d_call: TRBD2; j_call: TRBJ2-6; clone_size: few; v_call: TRBV29-1; cdr3_nt: TGCAGCGTTCATGGGGGGGCTGGGGCCAACGTCCTGACTTTC; cdr3_aa: CSVHGGAGANVLTF
d_call: TRBD1; j_call: TRBJ1-2; clone_size: many; v_call: TRBV3-1; cdr3_nt: TGTGCCAGCAGCCCCGGGACAGGGGAAGATGGCTACACCTTC; cdr3_aa: CASSPGTGEDGYTF